The 20 T cell receptor beta chains given below trace back to one sample, sequenced in a study of healthy donors' naive CD4 and CD8 T cells. A linear amplification protocol produced the TCR libraries from around 510 ng of total RNA. TCRdb fed the reads into MiXCR, producing one record per CDR3 protein. Of about 180,000 distinct CDR3 sequences in the sample, nearly 75% were seen once. The sequenced material came from naive CD4+ and CD8+ T cells sorted from blood, pooled from several donors. Receptors were obtained from a pool of human donors in good health; the sample pools cells from several healthy donors.

This chain connects TRBV29-1 to TRBJ2-2; D may be TRBD2 (5 bases). The V gene's germline CDR1 is SQVTM and CDR2 ANQGSEA. V was shortened by 7 bases and J by 7 bases, with 10 bases between the two germline ends. CDR3 length: 11 amino acids. The CDR3: CSALEVGELFF. The CDR3 DNA sequence: TGCAGCGCCTTGGAGGTCGGGGAGCTGTTTTTT.

V and J are TRBV19 and TRBJ2-2; TRBD1 matches at 9 bases. The CDR3 extends over 16 amino acids. V shed 3 bases, J shed 5 bases, and the junction held 7 bases outside the gene matches. CDR1 is LNHDA and CDR2 is SQIVND in the germline V gene (reference sequence). CDR3 in DNA: TGTGCCAGTAGTATTGGACAGGGGCTGTTTACCGGGGAGCTGTTTTTT. Encoded protein: CASSIGQGLFTGELFF.

The CDR3 DNA sequence: TGTGCCAGCAGTTCATCGGGACAACTTGACGAGCAGTACTTC. Translating gives CASSSSGQLDEQYF. This rearrangement joins TRBV27 to TRBJ2-7; a weak D match, TRBD1 (6 bases). CDR1 MNHEY and CDR2 SMNVEV come from the germline V gene (reference sequence). V lost 4 bases and J 5 bases, leaving 15 bases between the germline ends. This CDR3 region has 14 residues.

This sequence joins TRBV29-1 and TRBJ1-1; D not certain. CDR1 is SQVTM, CDR2 ANQGSEA, per germline. The CDR3 totals 13 residues. V lost 6 bases, J lost 1 base, and 12 bases lay in between. DNA of the CDR3: TGCAGCGTCTGGACCGCCCGGAACACTGAAGCTTTCTTT. Translated, it gives CSVWTARNTEAFF. Together with reference TRBV29-1 and TRBJ1-1, the CDR3 gives the full variable domain: SAVISQKPSRDICQRGTSLTIQCQVDSQVTMMFWYRQQPGQSLTLIATANQGSEATYESGFVIDKFPISRPNLTFSTLTVSNMSPEDSSIYLCSVWTARNTEAFFGQGTRLTVV.

This clonotype was recorded a few times. The chain is built from TRBV29-1 and TRBJ2-1; no reliable D call. The V gene lost 5 bases and the J gene lost 9 bases, with 11 bases spanning the gap. The CDR3 consists of 11 residues. Germline CDR1 is SQVTM and CDR2 is ANQGSEA. The CDR3 DNA sequence: TGCAGCGTTCCTTGGGGTGCTGAGCAGTTCTTC. This sequence encodes CSVPWGAEQFF.

This clonotype was found once. V gene TRBV7-2 combines with J gene TRBJ2-1, with 9 bases identical to TRBD2. The CDR3 runs 16 residues. V shed 0 bases, J shed 5 bases, and the junction held 5 bases outside the gene matches. Germline CDR1 and CDR2: SGHTA and FQGNSA. The CDR3 sequence is CASSLAGTSSHNEQFF. As DNA, the CDR3 is TGTGCCAGCAGCTTAGCCGGGACTAGCAGCCACAATGAGCAGTTCTTC. Looking up the rest from reference TRBV7-2 and TRBJ2-1 gives the full variable domain: GAGVSQSPSNKVTEKGKDVELRCDPISGHTALYWYRQSLGQGLEFLIYFQGNSAPDKSGLPSDRFSAERTGGSVSTLTIQRTQQEDSAVYLCASSLAGTSSHNEQFFGPGTRLTVL.

The genes are TRBV25-1 and TRBJ1-4; D is unclear. This CDR3 is built from 10 residues. Germline loops: CDR1 MGHDK, CDR2 SYGVNS. V was trimmed by 5 bases and J by 6 bases, leaving 1 base between them. The CDR3 DNA follows: TGTGCCAGCAGTCATGAAAAACTGTTTTTT. Amino acids: CASSHEKLFF.

This rearrangement joins TRBV12-3 or TRBV12-4 to TRBJ1-2; perhaps TRBD1 as D (6 bases). The CDR3 covers 15 residues. V was pared by 5 bases and J by 2 bases, with 15 bases between. CDR3 protein: CASSLDRNLNYGYTF. CDR3 in DNA: TGTGCCAGCAGTCTAGACAGGAACTTAAACTATGGCTACACCTTC.

The genes are TRBV29-1 and TRBJ2-6; D remains unclear. Germline assignment: CDR1 SQVTM and CDR2 ANQGSEA. The V and J ends lost 6 bases and 1 base respectively, with 10 bases between them. The CDR3 runs to 14 residues. The CDR3 protein is CSVRKSSGANVLTF. CDR3 nucleotide sequence: TGCAGCGTAAGAAAATCGTCTGGGGCCAACGTCCTGACTTTC.

This rearrangement joins TRBV29-1 to TRBJ2-3, with unresolved D. The V and J ends lost 7 bases and 0 bases respectively, with 5 bases between them. The germline gives CDR1 SQVTM, CDR2 ANQGSEA. The CDR3 covers 11 residues. CDR3 DNA: TGCAGCGGTGCTAGCACAGATACGCAGTATTTT. Protein product: CSGASTDTQYF.

The rearrangement joins TRBV30 to TRBJ1-2; no clear D. The V end lost 0 bases, the J end lost 3 bases, and 11 bases lay between the germline ends. The CDR3 runs 14 residues. Germline assignment: CDR1 GTSNPN and CDR2 SVGIG (reference sequence). The DNA for the CDR3 is TGTGCCTGGAGTGTCCGCCGGATCGACTATGGCTACACCTTC. Protein sequence: CAWSVRRIDYGYTF.

Concerning this clonotype itself: A junction boundary mismatches the germline segment, possibly from a read error. This chain links TRBV29-1 with TRBJ2-7; TRBD1 agrees at 11 bases. Germline CDR1 and CDR2: SQVTM and ANQGSEA. The CDR3 is made up of 14 amino acids. CDR3 protein: CSVKEGTGGYEQYF. The CDR3 DNA reads TGCAGCGTTAAAGAGGGGACAGGGGGCTACGAGCAGTACTTC.

V usage is TRBV19 and J usage is TRBJ2-5; D is unclear. Trimming left V 5 bases short and J 2 bases short, with 18 bases between. Germline-derived CDR1 and CDR2 are LNHDA and SQIVND (reference sequence). This CDR3 spans 16 amino acids. In DNA form, the CDR3 reads TGTGCCAGTAGTCAACCTAACTCTGGGTTTCAAGAGACCCAGTACTTC. It translates to CASSQPNSGFQETQYF.

The chain is built from TRBV30 and TRBJ2-7; D is possibly TRBD1 or TRBD2 (5 bases each). The V gene lost 2 bases and the J gene lost 4 bases, with 9 bases spanning the gap. The CDR3 length is 12 residues. Germline lookup yields CDR1 GTSNPN and CDR2 SVGIG (reference sequence). In nucleotides, the CDR3 is TGTGCCTGGAGTACGGGACCATACGAGCAGTACTTC. Encoded protein: CAWSTGPYEQYF.

The chain joins TRBV27 to TRBJ1-1; D may be TRBD1 (6 bases). Germline V gene sequence: CDR1 MNHEY, CDR2 SMNVEV (reference sequence). The CDR3 sequence is 17 residues long. Trimming shortened V by 4 bases and J by 4 bases, and 22 bases separated the two germline ends. The DNA for the CDR3 is TGTGCCAGCAGTTCCAAGAAGGACAGTGTGCAAGTCACTGAAGCTTTCTTT. As protein: CASSSKKDSVQVTEAFF.

The gene calls are TRBV15 and TRBJ2-7, with D uncertain. Germline lookup yields CDR1 LNHNV and CDR2 YYDKDF (reference sequence). The CDR3 has 16 amino acids. Trimming removed 0 bases at V and 2 bases at J, with 14 bases between. As DNA, the CDR3 is TGTGCCACCAGCAGAGAGGCCAGTTCAAACCCCTACGAGCAGTACTTC. Protein: CATSREASSNPYEQYF.

The chain has TRBV12-3 or TRBV12-4 and TRBJ2-5; D is uncertain. CDR3 length: 13 residues. Trimming stripped 6 bases from V and 1 base from J, with 9 bases between. The CDR3 loop reads CASSFDIQETQYF. DNA for the CDR3: TGTGCCAGCAGCTTTGATATCCAAGAGACCCAGTACTTC.

There are a few counts of this clonotype. The V call is TRBV14, the J call TRBJ1-2; D perhaps matches TRBD1 (5 bases). The CDR3 loop spans 14 amino acids. Germline V gene data show CDR1 as SGHDN and CDR2 as FVKESK. V was pared by 0 bases and J by 8 bases, with 13 bases between. The CDR3 DNA reads TGTGCCAGCAGCCAAGATATTCAGGCAGGGGGCTACACCTTC. Its translation is CASSQDIQAGGYTF.

This clonotype has a handful of counts. J is TRBJ2-3 and V is TRBV19; 7 nucleotides agree with TRBD2. Unmatched junction bases numbered 5, after V lost 8 bases and J lost 3 bases. Per germline, CDR1 LNHDA and CDR2 SQIVND (reference sequence). The CDR3 loop spans 13 amino acids. CDR3 nucleotides: TGTGCCAGTTCCCAGCGGGAAACAGATACGCAGTATTTT. This codes for CASSQRETDTQYF.

CDR3 sequence reads: CATSRVQGRTGELFF. The DNA of the CDR3 is TGTGCCACCTCTCGGGTGCAGGGGCGGACCGGGGAGCTGTTTTTT. The chain uses TRBV27 and TRBJ2-2; the D gene is possibly TRBD1 (6 bases). The length of the CDR3 is 15 residues. V was shortened by 10 bases and J by 5 bases, with 20 bases between the two germline ends. Germline lookup yields CDR1 MNHEY and CDR2 SMNVEV (reference sequence).